One and the same sample provided the 14 T cell receptor beta chains below, sequenced in a study of cytomegalovirus exposure and HLA in healthy donors (dated by TCRdb to 2015 to 2018). Library construction relied on the immunoSEQ multiplex PCR assay. A mixture of 60 forward primers for TCR Vbeta segments and 13 reverse primers for TCR Jbeta segments was used in the multiplex PCR. The table comes from immuneACCESS by way of TCRdb, which keeps in-frame sequences with V and J called. Part of the clones is missing from these tables; in studies checked, under half for an unresolved V gene and the rest for unknown reasons. The sample table records about 190,000 clones; roughly 79% of these occur just once. The ten most abundant clones make up approximately 1.5% of the sample. Specimen: PBMCs. Source of these receptors: a woman aged 18 to 35 in good health and CMV-seronegative.

This clone was counted between two and nine times. The chain couples TRBV19 to TRBJ2-1; 10 nucleotides match TRBD2. The CDR3 sequence is 18 residues long. V shed 3 bases and J 2 bases; nucleotides not matched to a gene: 10. From germline, CDR1 is LNHDA and CDR2 SQIVND (reference sequence). CDR3 protein: CASSMEASGGPPYNEQFF. CDR3 nucleotide sequence: TGTGCCAGTAGTATGGAGGCTAGCGGGGGACCACCCTACAATGAGCAGTTCTTC.

This CDR3 is CAGHRAPEAFF. CDR3 sequence (DNA): TGTGCCGGTCACAGGGCTCCTGAAGCTTTCTTT. The chain uses TRBV30 and TRBJ1-1; D might be TRBD1 (6 bases). Germline V lookup: CDR1 GTSNPN, CDR2 SVGIG (reference sequence). Trimming removed 8 bases from V and 6 bases from J, with 13 bases in between. The CDR3 has 11 residues.

This clone showed up just a few times. The chain recombines TRBV6-5 with TRBJ1-1; unclear D gene. Trimming removed 0 bases from V and 4 bases from J, with 6 bases in between. Germline V CDR1 and CDR2: MNHEY, SVGAGI. CDR3 length equals 13 residues. This CDR3 is CASSYSGSTEAFF. CDR3 coding DNA: TGTGCCAGCAGTTACTCGGGGAGCACTGAAGCTTTCTTT.

The chain joins TRBV5-4 to TRBJ1-1, with D possibly matching TRBD1 (6 bases). The CDR3 covers 16 residues. Trimming pared 4 bases from V and 1 base from J, leaving 17 bases between. CDR1 is SGHNT and CDR2 is YYREEE in the germline V gene (reference sequence). CDR3 residues: CASSLGHRRTNTEAFF. In DNA, the CDR3 is TGTGCCAGCAGCCTGGGACACAGAAGAACGAACACTGAAGCTTTCTTT. The full variable domain, rest sourced from reference TRBV5-4 and TRBJ1-1, is ETGVTQSPTHLIKTRGQQVTLRCSSQSGHNTVSWYQQALGQGPQFIFQYYREEENGRGNFPPRFSGLQFPNYSSELNVNALELDDSALYLCASSLGHRRTNTEAFFGQGTRLTVV.

V usage is TRBV6-1 and J usage is TRBJ2-7; D call uncertain. The CDR3 loop spans 12 amino acids. Germline CDR1 and CDR2: MNHNS and SASEGT. Trimming took off 6 bases at V and 2 bases at J, with 8 bases between the two ends. The CDR3 here is CASRASAYEQYF. As DNA, the CDR3 is TGTGCCAGCAGAGCTAGTGCCTACGAGCAGTACTTC.

The chain joins TRBV11-2 to TRBJ2-2; tentative D call: TRBD2 (5 bases). The length of the CDR3 is 15 residues. CDR1 and CDR2 from the germline V gene are SGHAT and FQNNGV. V was trimmed by 0 bases and J by 7 bases, leaving 12 bases between them. CDR3 amino acids: CASSLDLRGFGELFF. CDR3 nucleotides: TGTGCCAGCAGCTTAGATCTACGGGGTTTCGGGGAGCTGTTTTTT.

The chain is built from TRBV4-1 and TRBJ1-4, with TRBD1 matching over 11 bases. V shed 3 bases and J 0 bases; nucleotides not matched to a gene: 0. The germline gives CDR1 MGHRA, CDR2 YSYEKL. The CDR3 is 16 residues long. CDR3 DNA: TGCGCCAGCAGCCAGGGACAGGGGGCAACTAATGAAAAACTGTTTTTT. Its translation: CASSQGQGATNEKLFF.

This clone was seen once. V usage is TRBV27 and J usage is TRBJ1-2; TRBD1 might be the D (5 bases). Trimming stripped 1 base from V and 3 bases from J, with 6 bases between. The CDR3 sequence is 13 residues long. Germline assignment: CDR1 MNHEY and CDR2 SMNVEV (reference sequence). The chain's CDR3 is CASSLWGDYGYTF. The CDR3 region has the DNA TGTGCCAGCAGTTTATGGGGGGACTATGGCTACACCTTC.

The chain combines TRBV7-8 with TRBJ1-1, with 9 bases fitting TRBD1. The CDR3 runs to 15 residues. V shed 6 bases and J 0 bases; nucleotides not matched to a gene: 5. Germline V gene data show CDR1 as SGHVS and CDR2 as FQNEAQ. CDR3 protein: CASRITGGVNTEAFF. The DNA for the CDR3 is TGTGCCAGCAGAATCACAGGGGGCGTGAACACTGAAGCTTTCTTT.

The DNA of the CDR3 is TGTGCCAGCAGCCCATTCAGGGGGCTTGAGAATGAGCAGTTCTTC. This encodes CASSPFRGLENEQFF. This sequence joins TRBV7-6 and TRBJ2-1; 8 bases agree with TRBD1. Trimming removed 5 bases from V and 7 bases from J; junction bases left unmatched: 10. CDR1 is SGHVS and CDR2 is FNYEAQ in the germline V gene. The CDR3 has 15 amino acids.

This clone was seen only once. This chain uses TRBV6-1 with TRBJ1-1, with D unclear. The CDR3 contains 13 residues. From germline, CDR1 is MNHNS and CDR2 SASEGT. V lost 3 bases, J lost 7 bases, and 12 bases lay in between. CDR3: CASSDTAVGEAFF. In nucleotides, the CDR3 is TGTGCCAGCAGTGATACAGCGGTCGGTGAAGCTTTCTTT.

This clone appeared once. The genes are TRBV28 and TRBJ2-1, with D possibly being TRBD1 (6 bases). Germline values: CDR1 MDHEN, CDR2 SYDVKM. With 3 bases removed from V and 6 bases from J, the gap between germline ends came to 15 bases. The CDR3 loop spans 15 amino acids. The CDR3 region is CASSFVQGEGNEQFF. Here the CDR3 DNA reads TGTGCCAGCAGTTTCGTACAGGGAGAGGGCAATGAGCAGTTCTTC. The variable domain in full, with the rest retrieved from reference TRBV28 and TRBJ2-1, is DVKVTQSSRYLVKRTGEKVFLECVQDMDHENMFWYRQDPGLGLRLIYFSYDVKMKEKGDIPEGYSVSREKKERFSLILESASTNQTSMYLCASSFVQGEGNEQFFGPGTRLTVL.

The CDR3 region is CASSQVQGLVAFF. Written as DNA, the CDR3 is TGTGCCAGCAGCCAAGTCCAGGGATTGGTGGCTTTCTTT. The chain carries TRBV4-2 and TRBJ1-1, with D perhaps TRBD1 (5 bases). The CDR3 length is 13 residues. Germline V gene data show CDR1 as LGHNA and CDR2 as YNFKEQ. The V and J ends lost 1 base and 11 bases respectively, with 14 bases between them.

This chain uses TRBV28 with TRBJ2-7; D is ambiguous. The CDR3 runs 12 residues. The V gene lost 3 bases and the J gene lost 3 bases, with 6 bases spanning the gap. CDR1 MDHEN and CDR2 SYDVKM come from the germline V gene. The CDR3 protein is CASSLTRYEQYF. The CDR3 DNA sequence: TGTGCCAGCAGTTTGACTCGCTACGAGCAGTACTTC.